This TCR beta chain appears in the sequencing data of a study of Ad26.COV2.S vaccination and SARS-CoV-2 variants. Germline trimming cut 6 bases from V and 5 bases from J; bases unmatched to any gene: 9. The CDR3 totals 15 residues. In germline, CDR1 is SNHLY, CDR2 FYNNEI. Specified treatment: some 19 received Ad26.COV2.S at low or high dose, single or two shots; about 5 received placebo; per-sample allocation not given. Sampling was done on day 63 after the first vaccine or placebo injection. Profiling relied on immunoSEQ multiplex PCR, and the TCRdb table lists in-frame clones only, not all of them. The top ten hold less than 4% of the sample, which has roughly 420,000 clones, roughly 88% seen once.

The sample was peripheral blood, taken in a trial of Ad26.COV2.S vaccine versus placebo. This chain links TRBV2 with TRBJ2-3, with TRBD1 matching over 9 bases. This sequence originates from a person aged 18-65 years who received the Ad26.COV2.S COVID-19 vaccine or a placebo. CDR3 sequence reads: CASSGGTGHGDTQYF. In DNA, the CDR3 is TGTGCCAGCAGCGGGGGGACAGGGCATGGAGATACGCAGTATTTT.